The 18 T cell receptor beta chains listed next were all sequenced from one sample in a study of read filtering for tumor transcriptome and immune sequencing. The library was built from around 400 ng RNA with molecular barcoded adaptors for alpha/delta and beta/gamma chains. Via MiXCR, TCRdb re-called the reads, giving one row per CDR3 protein. The table includes roughly 90,000 distinct CDR3 sequences, around a fifth detected once. The specimen sequenced was a population of CD138-negative cells sorted from bone marrow. All receptors come from a donor at least 40 years old with multiple myeloma.

The J gene is TRBJ1-1, the V gene TRBV25-1; D is unresolved. V was shortened by 0 bases and J by 8 bases, with 7 bases between the two germline ends. Germline V lookup: CDR1 MGHDK, CDR2 SYGVNS. The CDR3 spans 12 residues. CDR3 protein: CASSEYETEAFF. As DNA, the CDR3 is TGTGCCAGCAGTGAATATGAGACAGAAGCTTTCTTT.

Regarding this clonotype: This may be a read error: a much more frequent sequence differs by one nucleotide. As the CDR3 is not closed by the conserved phenylalanine or tryptophan, this likely results from a read error. The chain recombines TRBV9 with TRBJ2-2; D might be TRBD1 (5 bases). This CDR3 is built from 13 residues. The V gene's germline CDR1 is SGDLS and CDR2 YYNGEE. Trimming pared 5 bases from V and 4 bases from J, leaving 9 bases between. The DNA of the CDR3 is TGTGCCAGCAGGCAGGGAAGCACCGGGGAGCTGTTTTCT. Translating gives CASRQGSTGELFS.

The table lists this clonotype with many counts. The chain links TRBV6-5 to TRBJ1-1; D is perhaps TRBD1 (6 bases). Germline V gives CDR1 MNHEY, CDR2 SVGAGI. The CDR3 spans 12 residues. Trimming took off 4 bases at V and 7 bases at J, with 10 bases between the two ends. In DNA, the CDR3 is TGTGCCAGCAGTTCGACGACAGGTGAAGCTTTCTTT. It encodes CASSSTTGEAFF.

As for this clonotype: A read error may explain this, as a much larger clone is one base away. It is likely a read error, because the conserved phenylalanine at the end of the CDR3 is missing. The V gene is TRBV12-3 or TRBV12-4, the J gene TRBJ2-7; D possibly corresponds to TRBD1 (5 bases). Trimming shortened V by 1 base and J by 6 bases, and 10 bases separated the two germline ends. The CDR3 is 13 residues long. Here the CDR3 DNA reads TGTGCCAGCAGTTTAGGGGCAGGGATCGAGCAGTACTTA. Amino acids: CASSLGAGIEQYL.

The V gene is TRBV7-3, the J gene TRBJ1-4; possible D gene TRBD1, 5 bases. This CDR3 has 13 amino acids. In germline, CDR1 is SGHTA, CDR2 FQGTGA. Trimming cost V 4 bases and J 8 bases, with 11 bases left between them. DNA of the CDR3: TGTGCCAGCAGCTCTACGAAGGGGGAAAAACTGTTTTTT. Its protein product is CASSSTKGEKLFF.

This clonotype was counted many times. The rearrangement joins TRBV12-3 or TRBV12-4 to TRBJ2-7; tentatively, D is TRBD1 (6 bases). The V end was cut by 1 base, the J end by 2 bases, with 9 bases between. This CDR3 spans 14 amino acids. The DNA of the CDR3 is TGTGCCAGCAGTTTAGGTCAGGGGCCCTACGAGCAGTACTTC. Its translation: CASSLGQGPYEQYF.

The CDR3, as DNA: TGTGCCAGCAGCCCAGGACGGACTAGTGATGAGACCCAGTACTTC. Translated: CASSPGRTSDETQYF. The chain is built from TRBV11-3 and TRBJ2-5, with TRBD2 matching 7 bases. V shed 5 bases, J shed 5 bases, and the junction held 11 bases outside the gene matches. CDR1 and CDR2 (germline): SGHNT, YENEEA. The CDR3 extends over 15 amino acids.

At least ten counts were recorded for this clonotype. The rearrangement uses TRBV15 and TRBJ2-3; D not resolved. This CDR3 is built from 12 residues. Trimming pared 0 bases from V and 7 bases from J, leaving 5 bases between. The germline V gene encodes CDR1 LNHNV and CDR2 YYDKDF (reference sequence). The CDR3 sequence is CATSRDLNTQYF. In nucleotides, the CDR3 is TGTGCCACCAGCAGAGATCTTAATACGCAGTATTTT.

This clonotype was observed many times. The rearrangement joins TRBV4-2 to TRBJ2-5, with 8 positions matching TRBD2. Germline loops: CDR1 LGHNA, CDR2 YNFKEQ. The V segment lost 0 bases and the J segment 5 bases; nucleotides outside the gene matches: 8. The CDR3 consists of 16 residues. CDR3 sequence: CASSQETGGPWETQYF. In nucleotides, the CDR3 is TGTGCCAGCAGCCAAGAGACGGGGGGGCCCTGGGAGACCCAGTACTTC.

In its sample, this clonotype was seen many times. The rearrangement uses TRBV11-3 and TRBJ2-3; 14 bases are a match to TRBD2. J was trimmed by 0 bases and V by 4 bases; bases with no gene match: 3. The CDR3 totals 17 residues. The germline CDR1 and CDR2 sequences are SGHNT and YENEEA. In DNA form, the CDR3 reads TGTGCCAGCAGCTCCGGACTAGCGGGGGGCAGCACAGATACGCAGTATTTT. This gives the protein CASSSGLAGGSTDTQYF. The full variable domain, its missing parts supplied by reference TRBV11-3 and TRBJ2-3, is EAGVVQSPRYKIIEKKQPVAFWCNPISGHNTLYWYLQNLGQGPELLIRYENEEAVDDSQLPKDRFSAERLKGVDSTLKIQPAELGDSAVYLCASSSGLAGGSTDTQYFGPGTRLTVL.

This clonotype has at least ten counts. V and J are TRBV11-2 and TRBJ2-2; D ambiguous. Deletions cut 3 bases from V and 4 bases from J, with 9 bases between. Germline-derived CDR1 and CDR2 are SGHAT and FQNNGV. The CDR3 runs 14 residues. The CDR3 loop reads CASSLGTSTGELFF. In nucleotides, the CDR3 is TGTGCCAGCAGCTTGGGAACAAGCACCGGGGAGCTGTTTTTT. Complete variable domain (other parts from reference TRBV11-2 and TRBJ2-2): EAGVAQSPRYKIIEKRQSVAFWCNPISGHATLYWYQQILGQGPKLLIQFQNNGVVDDSQLPKDRFSAERLKGVDSTLKIQPAKLEDSAVYLCASSLGTSTGELFFGEGSRLTVL.

The sample holds many counts of this clonotype. The V gene is TRBV5-1, the J gene TRBJ1-1, with 8 bases matching TRBD1. Losses at the gene ends were 4 bases for V and 3 bases for J; bases not matched to a gene: 11. The germline gives CDR1 SGHRS, CDR2 YFSETQ. This CDR3 contains 16 residues. This CDR3 is CASSAMTGVGDTEAFF. DNA of the CDR3: TGCGCCAGCAGCGCCATGACAGGGGTTGGGGACACTGAAGCTTTCTTT.

The sample holds a few counts of this clonotype. The chain uses TRBV20-1 and TRBJ2-5; the D gene is possibly TRBD2 (5 bases). In germline, CDR1 is DFQATT, CDR2 SNEGSKA (reference sequence). The CDR3 is made up of 13 amino acids. V was cut by 6 bases and J by 3 bases, with 14 bases left in between. The chain's CDR3 is CSATPMGEETQYF. The CDR3 DNA follows: TGCAGTGCCACACCCATGGGAGAAGAGACCCAGTACTTC.

The chain carries TRBV11-2 and TRBJ2-3; D gene uncertain. Per germline, CDR1 SGHAT and CDR2 FQNNGV. This CDR3 is 12 amino acids long. The CDR3 nucleotides are TGTGCGACCAGGACCGGACCAGATACGCAGTATTTT. Protein: CATRTGPDTQYF.

At least ten counts were recorded for this clonotype. This chain links TRBV28 with TRBJ2-7; TRBD2 matches 7 bases. The trim removed 8 bases at V and 0 bases at J, leaving 10 bases unmatched. Germline CDR1 is MDHEN and CDR2 is SYDVKM. The CDR3 is 15 amino acids. This CDR3 reads CASSQWGLSSYEQYF. The DNA of the CDR3 is TGTGCCAGCTCCCAGTGGGGACTAAGCTCCTACGAGCAGTACTTC. Full variable domain (outside the CDR3, taken from reference TRBV28 and TRBJ2-7): DVKVTQSSRYLVKRTGEKVFLECVQDMDHENMFWYRQDPGLGLRLIYFSYDVKMKEKGDIPEGYSVSREKKERFSLILESASTNQTSMYLCASSQWGLSSYEQYFGPGTRLTVT.

This clonotype has a count of ten or more. The gene calls are TRBV6-2 or TRBV6-3 and TRBJ2-7, with D tentatively TRBD2 (6 bases). Trimming stripped 6 bases from V and 0 bases from J, with 15 bases between. CDR1 and CDR2 from the germline V gene are MNHEY and SVGEGT. This CDR3 has 15 amino acids. CDR3 DNA: TGTGCCAGCAGCCCCCGGGCGGGGTCCTCCTACGAGCAGTACTTC. Protein product: CASSPRAGSSYEQYF.

This clonotype appeared a few times. The chain couples TRBV20-1 to TRBJ2-7; no reliable D call. The V gene's germline CDR1 is DFQATT and CDR2 SNEGSKA (reference sequence). The CDR3 contains 11 residues. Between the trimmed V and J ends, which lost 3 bases and 2 bases, there was a span of 5 bases. The CDR3 sequence is CSARNAYEQYF. CDR3 nucleotides: TGCAGTGCTAGGAACGCCTACGAGCAGTACTTC.

As regards this clonotype: A much larger clone differs from this one at a single base, so this may be a read error. V is TRBV7-2 and J is TRBJ2-3; D possibly corresponds to TRBD1 (6 bases). The CDR3 has 14 residues. Looked up from germline, CDR1 is SGHTA and CDR2 is FQGNSA. V shed 4 bases and J shed 2 bases, with 10 bases lying between them. This CDR3 is CASSSWGPTDTQYF. In DNA, the CDR3 is TGTGCCAGCAGCTCTTGGGGGCCCACAGATACGCAGTATTTT.